This entry concerns a single TCR beta chain. This record belongs to a study of T cell changes during pregnancy in multiple sclerosis. Trimming removed 2 bases at V and 10 bases at J, with 8 bases between. Germline V gene data show CDR1 as SQVTM and CDR2 as ANQGSEA. This CDR3 spans 10 amino acids. Some clones are missing from TCRdb's copy, which holds only in-frame ones; the method was immunoSEQ multiplex PCR. The sample contains about 45,000 clones, 85% to 90% of which appear only once. The clonotype originates from a female donor with multiple sclerosis, enrolled in a pregnancy study. V is TRBV29-1 and J is TRBJ1-1; D call uncertain. Source: CD4+ T cells from peripheral blood mononuclear cells, taken in the first trimester of pregnancy. DNA for the CDR3: TGCAGCGTTGAAAACCGGGGAGCTTTCTTT. Translation gives CSVENRGAFF.